The 14 T cell receptor beta chains below come from one sample, sequenced in a study of blood T cell repertoires in COVID-19. Using immunoSEQ multiplex PCR, the repertoire was profiled, and TCRdb retains in-frame clones only, with some absent. This sample yields approximately 79,000 clones, of which roughly 82% are seen a single time; around 20% belongs to the top ten. Material for sequencing was peripheral blood. The receptors were sampled from a woman in her fifties or sixties with acute or convalescent COVID-19.

V and J are TRBV11-2 and TRBJ2-1; no definite D call. V lost 4 bases and J lost 9, with 13 bases in between. CDR1 is SGHAT and CDR2 is FQNNGV in the germline V gene. CDR3 length: 13 amino acids. This chain's CDR3 is CASSSLERVEQFF. The CDR3 DNA sequence: TGTGCCAGCAGCTCGTTAGAGAGAGTTGAGCAGTTCTTC.

The DNA for the CDR3 is TGTGCCAGCAGTTACGACCCCGGGACTCTCTACGAGCAGTACTTC. Amino acid sequence: CASSYDPGTLYEQYF. This chain connects TRBV6-6 to TRBJ2-7; the D gene is possibly TRBD2 (6 bases). This CDR3 has 15 residues. V was trimmed by 2 bases and J by 3 bases, leaving 14 bases between them. In germline, CDR1 is MNHNY, CDR2 SVGAGI (reference sequence).

The chain employs TRBV5-6 and TRBJ2-2; TRBD2 agrees at 8 bases. CDR1 is SGHDT and CDR2 is YYEEEE in the germline V gene. This CDR3 is 18 amino acids long. V was pared by 1 base and J by 5 bases, with 13 bases of the junction left unmatched. This CDR3 is CASSLSVGLAGSTGELFF. CDR3 nucleotide sequence: TGTGCCAGCAGCTTGTCTGTGGGGCTAGCGGGTTCTACCGGGGAGCTGTTTTTT.

V usage is TRBV5-4 and J usage is TRBJ2-1; D gene ambiguous. The V gene's germline CDR1 is SGHNT and CDR2 YYREEE (reference sequence). V gave up 1 base and J gave up 3 bases, with 8 bases separating them. This CDR3 contains 14 residues. CDR3 bases: TGTGCCAGCAGCTTGTCGCTAGACTACAATGAGCAGTTCTTC. Amino acids: CASSLSLDYNEQFF.

In regard to this clone: Sequence at one end of the junction differs from germline and may be a read error. This chain uses TRBV7-9 with TRBJ1-1, with D unresolved. CDR1 SEHNR and CDR2 FQNEAQ come from the germline V gene (reference sequence). This CDR3 spans 15 amino acids. The CDR3 coding sequence is TGTGCCAGCACCTTACCCTATCCGGTGGACACTGAAGCTTTCTTT. It is translated as CASTLPYPVDTEAFF.

V is TRBV5-1 and J is TRBJ2-1; TRBD2 might be the D (6 bases). CDR1 and CDR2 (germline): SGHRS, YFSETQ. The ends were cut back, 7 bases at V and 7 bases at J, with 15 bases in the middle. The CDR3 sequence is 13 residues long. CDR3 in amino acids: CASGTAGRNEQFF. Here the CDR3 DNA reads TGCGCCAGCGGGACCGCCGGGAGAAATGAGCAGTTCTTC.

The rearrangement joins TRBV27 to TRBJ1-5, with TRBD1 matching over 7 bases. The CDR3 contains 15 residues. CDR1 is MNHEY and CDR2 is SMNVEV in the germline V gene (reference sequence). V shed 6 bases and J 5 bases; nucleotides not matched to a gene: 10. The CDR3 region has the DNA TGTGCCAGCAGCCACAGGGGTGATGGAGATCAGCCCCAGCATTTT. Translating it yields CASSHRGDGDQPQHF.

By share of the sample, this clone is medium-sized. The rearrangement joins TRBV6-4 to TRBJ1-1; 9 positions match TRBD1. In germline, CDR1 is MRHNA, CDR2 SNTAGT. The trim removed 6 bases at V and 4 bases at J, leaving 9 bases unmatched. The CDR3 is 15 amino acids. The CDR3 is CASSRDREGSTEAFF. As DNA, the CDR3 is TGTGCCAGCAGCCGGGACAGGGAAGGGAGCACTGAAGCTTTCTTT.

The chain employs TRBV3-1 (or the pseudogene TRBV3-2) and TRBJ2-7, with 9 bases that match TRBD2. The CDR3 is made up of 16 amino acids. CDR1 LGHDT and CDR2 YNNKEL come from the germline V gene (reference sequence). V lost 1 base, J lost 6 bases, and 10 bases stayed unmatched. The CDR3 reads CASSQGLSGRGTEQYF. CDR3 in DNA: TGTGCCAGCAGCCAAGGTCTTAGCGGGAGAGGGACCGAGCAGTACTTC.

Here the CDR3 DNA reads TGCGCCAGCACCCTGGGGGGTGAAGCTTTCTTT. Encoded protein: CASTLGGEAFF. The chain links TRBV5-1 to TRBJ1-1; tentatively, D is TRBD1 (5 bases). Trimming took off 6 bases at V and 7 bases at J, with 10 bases between the two ends. Germline V gene data show CDR1 as SGHRS and CDR2 as YFSETQ. The CDR3 sequence is 11 residues long.

This chain links TRBV5-1 with TRBJ2-2; 8 bases are shared with TRBD1. This CDR3 spans 16 amino acids. Looked up from germline, CDR1 is SGHRS and CDR2 is YFSETQ. V shed 5 bases and J 1 base; nucleotides not matched to a gene: 7. In DNA form, the CDR3 reads TGCGCCAGCAGGAAACTAGGGACAGGGAACACCGGGGAGCTGTTTTTT. It translates to CASRKLGTGNTGELFF.

The chain uses TRBV29-1 and TRBJ2-2; D perhaps matches TRBD1 (6 bases). The germline V and J ends were trimmed by 6 bases and 1 base, with 9 bases remaining between them. Per germline, CDR1 SQVTM and CDR2 ANQGSEA. This CDR3 contains 13 residues. This chain's CDR3 is CSVLQGNTGELFF. The CDR3 DNA sequence: TGCAGCGTCCTACAGGGGAACACCGGGGAGCTGTTTTTT.

The V gene is TRBV27, the J gene TRBJ2-1; D is unclear. Per germline, CDR1 MNHEY and CDR2 SMNVEV (reference sequence). V was pared by 6 bases and J by 10 bases, with 16 bases between. The CDR3 spans 13 residues. The chain's CDR3 is CASSRVGWSEQFF. CDR3 nucleotides: TGTGCCAGCAGCCGGGTCGGATGGTCCGAGCAGTTCTTC.

This chain connects TRBV19 to TRBJ1-1; 9 bases are a match to TRBD1. The CDR3 has 15 amino acids. Germline lookup yields CDR1 LNHDA and CDR2 SQIVND (reference sequence). V gave up 5 bases and J gave up 3 bases; unmatched junction bases: 7. The CDR3 region has the DNA TGTGCCAGTAGTGGTCAGACAGGGGGAGACACTGAAGCTTTCTTT. This gives the protein CASSGQTGGDTEAFF. Supplemented by reference TRBV19 and TRBJ1-1, the full variable domain reads DGGITQSPKYLFRKEGQNVTLSCEQNLNHDAMYWYRQDPGQGLRLIYYSQIVNDFQKGDIAEGYSVSREKKESFPLTVTSAQKNPTAFYLCASSGQTGGDTEAFFGQGTRLTVV.